The clone carrying this TCR beta chain was observed once. The germline CDR1 and CDR2 sequences are LNHDA and SQIVND (reference sequence). The CDR3 extends over 14 amino acids. The ends lost 4 bases at V and 8 bases at J; junction bases unmatched: 4. As originally analysed: Amplification with reference gene primers provided the estimates of nucleated cell counts. Assay used: immunoSEQ multiplex PCR; TCRdb lists only in-frame clones, some missing. V, J and clone size were drawn from that table, and D and trimming were deduced from the DNA. The sample includes 120,000 to 150,000 clones, approximately 78% seen only once; the top ten take 3.5% to 5%. The sample originates from a study of blood T cell repertoires in COVID-19.

This chain connects TRBV19 to TRBJ1-4; 10 bases map to TRBD1. Sequencing was done on a sample of peripheral blood. The origin of this receptor is a woman older than 75 with acute or convalescent COVID-19. The CDR3 DNA sequence: TGTGCCAGTAGTACCGGACAGGGGGGAGAAAAACTGTTTTTT. This encodes CASSTGQGGEKLFF.